This entry lists 17 T cell receptor beta chains sequenced from one sample in a study of cytomegalovirus exposure and HLA in healthy donors. The primer mix had 60 Vbeta and 13 Jbeta primers. Sequenced by immunoSEQ multiplex PCR; TCRdb stores in-frame clones only, minus some. The table lists a few hundred thousand clones, about 80% of them singletons. The sample consisted of PBMCs. The origin of the receptors is a woman in her sixties or seventies in good health and CMV-seropositive.

The rearrangement uses TRBV19 and TRBJ1-2; D might be TRBD1 (6 bases). Germline V gene lookup returns CDR1 LNHDA and CDR2 SQIVND (reference sequence). V was cut by 9 bases and J by 4 bases, with 18 bases left in between. CDR3 length: 14 amino acids. The CDR3 DNA reads TGTGCCAGCGCCCCCAGACAGGCCGGCTATGGCTACACCTTC. This encodes CASAPRQAGYGYTF.

This rearrangement joins TRBV7-2 to TRBJ1-1; D not resolved. The CDR3 has 17 amino acids. The germline V gene has CDR1 SGHTA and CDR2 FQGNSA. Trimming took off 5 bases at V and 1 base at J, with 20 bases between the two ends. The CDR3 DNA reads TGTGCCAGCAGCCCTTACCGCAGAGGAGTCGGGAACACTGAAGCTTTCTTT. This codes for CASSPYRRGVGNTEAFF.

The CDR3 coding sequence is TGTGCCAGCAGCCCCCCGAGCCTCACTGAAGCTTTCTTT. Amino acid sequence: CASSPPSLTEAFF. The rearrangement uses TRBV7-9 and TRBJ1-1; unclear D gene. Germline V gives CDR1 SEHNR, CDR2 FQNEAQ (reference sequence). Trimming pared 5 bases from V and 4 bases from J, leaving 11 bases between. The CDR3 has 13 amino acids. Full variable domain (remainder filled in from reference TRBV7-9 and TRBJ1-1): DTGVSQNPRHKITKRGQNVTFRCDPISEHNRLYWYRQTLGQGPEFLTYFQNEAQLEKSRLLSDRFSAERPKGSFSTLEIQRTEQGDSAMYLCASSPPSLTEAFFGQGTRLTVV.

The chain carries TRBV2 and TRBJ2-3; D possibly corresponds to TRBD1 (6 bases). This CDR3 has 16 amino acids. Per the germline V gene, CDR1 is SNHLY and CDR2 is FYNNEI. The V and J ends lost 2 bases and 0 bases respectively, with 12 bases between them. For the CDR3, the DNA is TGTGCCAGCAGTGAAAACAGGGCTCAAAGCACAGATACGCAGTATTTT. Its protein product is CASSENRAQSTDTQYF.

The chain carries TRBV28 and TRBJ2-5, with D perhaps TRBD1 (5 bases). Trimming removed 7 bases at V and 4 bases at J, with 13 bases between. This CDR3 spans 13 amino acids. Per germline, CDR1 MDHEN and CDR2 SYDVKM. Written as DNA, the CDR3 is TGTGCCAGCACCTACAGGAATGGAGAGACCCAGTACTTC. Its protein product is CASTYRNGETQYF.

This clone was observed a single time. J is TRBJ2-7 and V is TRBV5-1; D perhaps matches TRBD2 (6 bases). V was trimmed by 0 bases and J by 2 bases, leaving 9 bases between them. Germline CDR1 reads SGHRS; CDR2 reads YFSETQ. The CDR3 has 14 residues. Here the CDR3 reads CASSLGGEAYEQYF. The CDR3 DNA sequence: TGCGCCAGCAGCTTGGGGGGGGAGGCCTACGAGCAGTACTTC.

This chain joins TRBV9 and TRBJ2-7; no definite D call. Trimming stripped 0 bases from V and 0 bases from J, with 7 bases between. Germline V lookup: CDR1 SGDLS, CDR2 YYNGEE. The CDR3 sequence is 14 residues long. As DNA, the CDR3 is TGTGCCAGCAGCGTAGACAGCCTCTCCTACGAGCAGTACTTC. Encoded protein: CASSVDSLSYEQYF.

This clone was picked up one time. V usage is TRBV6-1 and J usage is TRBJ2-5; 8 nucleotides agree with TRBD1. The V gene end was trimmed by 2 bases and the J gene end by 4 bases; junction bases not matched to a gene: 3. Germline assignment: CDR1 MNHNS and CDR2 SASEGT. This CDR3 region has 14 residues. The CDR3 DNA is TGTGCCAGCAGTGAAAACAGGGGGGCAGAGACCCAGTACTTC. Encoded protein: CASSENRGAETQYF.

V is TRBV9 and J is TRBJ1-2; 12 bases are a match to TRBD1. The CDR3 spans 15 residues. Germline CDR1 reads SGDLS; CDR2 reads YYNGEE. V gave up 3 bases and J gave up 7 bases; unmatched junction bases: 7. Here the CDR3 reads CASSAPGQGASGYTF. The CDR3 DNA is TGTGCCAGCAGCGCACCGGGACAGGGGGCAAGTGGCTACACCTTC.

This rearrangement joins TRBV9 to TRBJ2-1; 11 bases fit TRBD2. The junction had 10 bases not matched to a gene; V was cut back by 3 bases and J by 8 bases. The length of the CDR3 is 16 residues. Germline V CDR1 and CDR2: SGDLS, YYNGEE. This chain's CDR3 is CASSGGGTSGFDEQFF. In DNA form, the CDR3 reads TGTGCCAGCAGCGGGGGGGGGACTAGCGGCTTCGATGAGCAGTTCTTC.

In regard to this clone: Other DNA sequences in the sample encode the same CDR3. The chain is built from TRBV19 and TRBJ2-1; unclear D gene. The CDR3 length is 13 residues. Trimming stripped 7 bases from V and 1 base from J, with 8 bases between. CDR1 LNHDA and CDR2 SQIVND come from the germline V gene (reference sequence). CDR3: CASTFSSYNEQFF. In nucleotides, the CDR3 is TGTGCCAGTACCTTTAGTTCCTACAATGAGCAGTTCTTC.

The V and J genes are TRBV5-4 and TRBJ2-2; 7 positions agree with TRBD2. Trimming cost V 0 bases and J 3 bases; bases outside gene matches: 5. This CDR3 has 16 amino acids. CDR1 SGHNT and CDR2 YYREEE come from the germline V gene (reference sequence). The DNA for the CDR3 is TGTGCCAGCAGCTTGGTGGCGGGAGCCGACACCGGGGAGCTGTTTTTT. Protein sequence: CASSLVAGADTGELFF.

The V and J genes are TRBV28 and TRBJ2-7, with 7 nucleotides matching TRBD2. The CDR3 loop spans 12 amino acids. With 6 bases clipped from V and 4 bases from J, the junction kept 3 bases outside the gene matches. CDR1 MDHEN and CDR2 SYDVKM come from the germline V gene. This CDR3 reads CASRVAGYEQYF. In DNA form, the CDR3 reads TGTGCCAGCAGGGTAGCGGGTTACGAGCAGTACTTC.

The chain couples TRBV5-1 to TRBJ1-1; 7 bases align to TRBD1. CDR3 length: 15 amino acids. Trimming cost V 3 bases and J 1 base; bases outside gene matches: 6. Germline-derived CDR1 and CDR2 are SGHRS and YFSETQ. CDR3 nucleotides: TGCGCCAGCAGCTGGGCCGGGACAGAGAACACTGAAGCTTTCTTT. This sequence encodes CASSWAGTENTEAFF. Full variable domain (rest looked up from reference TRBV5-1 and TRBJ1-1): KAGVTQTPRYLIKTRGQQVTLSCSPISGHRSVSWYQQTPGQGLQFLFEYFSETQRNKGNFPGRFSGRQFSNSRSEMNVSTLELGDSALYLCASSWAGTENTEAFFGQGTRLTVV.

A remark on this clone: Other DNA variants within this sample encode the same CDR3. This chain connects TRBV7-3 to TRBJ1-2; 9 bases map to TRBD1. CDR3 length: 13 amino acids. V dropped 5 bases and J dropped 4; count of bases not matched to a gene: 2. CDR1 and CDR2 (germline): SGHTA, FQGTGA. The CDR3 loop is CASSLGQGYGYTF. CDR3 nucleotides: TGTGCCAGCAGCCTGGGACAGGGCTATGGCTACACCTTC.

CDR3 loop: CASSRVGTEAFF. The CDR3 nucleotides read TGTGCCAGCTCTCGGGTGGGCACTGAAGCTTTCTTT. This chain connects TRBV6-1 to TRBJ1-1; D remains unclear. Trimming shortened V by 8 bases and J by 4 bases, and 11 bases separated the two germline ends. This CDR3 region has 12 residues. Germline V gives CDR1 MNHNS, CDR2 SASEGT.

The rearrangement joins TRBV7-9 to TRBJ2-3; the D gene is possibly TRBD1 (6 bases). CDR3 length: 16 residues. Trimming shortened V by 5 bases and J by 4 bases, and 19 bases separated the two germline ends. The germline V gene has CDR1 SEHNR and CDR2 FQNEAQ (reference sequence). This chain's CDR3 is CASSLTGYSLADTQYF. The CDR3 coding sequence is TGTGCCAGCAGCCTGACAGGCTACTCTTTGGCAGATACGCAGTATTTT.